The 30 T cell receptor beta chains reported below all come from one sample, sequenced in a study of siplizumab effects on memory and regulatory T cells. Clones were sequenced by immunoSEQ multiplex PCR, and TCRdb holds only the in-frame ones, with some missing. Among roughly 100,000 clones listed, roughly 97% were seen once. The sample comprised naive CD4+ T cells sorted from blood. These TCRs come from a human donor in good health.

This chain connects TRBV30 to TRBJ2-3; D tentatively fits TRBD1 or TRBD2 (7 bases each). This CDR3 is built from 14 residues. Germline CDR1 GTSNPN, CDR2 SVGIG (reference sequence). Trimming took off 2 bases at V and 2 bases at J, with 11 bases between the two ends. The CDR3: CAWSQGGHTDTQYF. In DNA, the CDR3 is TGTGCCTGGAGTCAGGGGGGGCACACAGATACGCAGTATTTT.

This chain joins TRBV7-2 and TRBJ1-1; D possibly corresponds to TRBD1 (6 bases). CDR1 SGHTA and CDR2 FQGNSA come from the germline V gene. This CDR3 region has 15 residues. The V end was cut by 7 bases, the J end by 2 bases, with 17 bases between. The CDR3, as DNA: TGTGCCAGCACCCAGGGGAGGGGCCTCAACACTGAAGCTTTCTTT. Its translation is CASTQGRGLNTEAFF.

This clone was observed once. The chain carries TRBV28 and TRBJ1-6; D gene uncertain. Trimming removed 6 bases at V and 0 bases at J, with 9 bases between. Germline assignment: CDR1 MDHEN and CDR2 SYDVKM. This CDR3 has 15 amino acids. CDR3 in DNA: TGTGCCAGCAGGGGGTCGAGCTCCTATAATTCACCCCTCCACTTT. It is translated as CASRGSSSYNSPLHF.

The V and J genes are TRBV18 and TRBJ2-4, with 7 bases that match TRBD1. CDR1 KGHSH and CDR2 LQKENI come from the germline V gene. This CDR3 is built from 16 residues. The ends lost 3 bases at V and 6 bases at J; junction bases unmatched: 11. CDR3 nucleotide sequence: TGTGCCAGCTCACCCCCTGACAGGGCGTTGGTAAACATTCAGTACTTC. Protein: CASSPPDRALVNIQYF.

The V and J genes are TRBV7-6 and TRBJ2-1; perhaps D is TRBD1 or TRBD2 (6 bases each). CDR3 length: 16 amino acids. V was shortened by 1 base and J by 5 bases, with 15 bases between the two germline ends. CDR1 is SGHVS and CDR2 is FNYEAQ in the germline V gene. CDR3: CASSLGGAPRDNEQFF. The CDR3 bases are TGTGCCAGCAGCTTAGGGGGGGCCCCTAGAGACAATGAGCAGTTCTTC.

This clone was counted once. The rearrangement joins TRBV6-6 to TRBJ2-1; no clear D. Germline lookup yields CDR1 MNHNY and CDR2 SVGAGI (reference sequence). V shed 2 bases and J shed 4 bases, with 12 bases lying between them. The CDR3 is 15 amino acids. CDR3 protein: CASSYHGPDYNEQFF. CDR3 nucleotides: TGTGCCAGCAGTTACCACGGACCGGATTACAATGAGCAGTTCTTC.

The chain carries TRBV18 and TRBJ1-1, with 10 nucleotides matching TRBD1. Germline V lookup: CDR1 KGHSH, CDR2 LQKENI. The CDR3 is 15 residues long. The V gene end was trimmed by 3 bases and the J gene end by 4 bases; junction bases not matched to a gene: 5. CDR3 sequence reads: CASSPRGQGITEAFF. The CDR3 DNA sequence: TGTGCCAGCTCACCGAGGGGACAGGGGATCACTGAAGCTTTCTTT.

The CDR3 reads CASSPRDLSTDTQYF. The CDR3 DNA reads as TGTGCCAGCAGCCCCCGGGACCTTTCCACAGATACGCAGTATTTT. The chain recombines TRBV5-4 with TRBJ2-3; perhaps D is TRBD1 or TRBD2 (5 bases each). With 4 bases removed from V and 2 bases from J, the gap between germline ends came to 14 bases. Germline values: CDR1 SGHNT, CDR2 YYREEE (reference sequence). The CDR3 is 15 residues long.

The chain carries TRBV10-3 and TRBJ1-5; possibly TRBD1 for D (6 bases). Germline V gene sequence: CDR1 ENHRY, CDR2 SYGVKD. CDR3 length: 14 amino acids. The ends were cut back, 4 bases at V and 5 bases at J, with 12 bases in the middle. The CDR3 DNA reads TGTGCCATCAGTGTCCAGGGGAGGGATCAGCCCCAGCATTTT. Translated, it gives CAISVQGRDQPQHF.

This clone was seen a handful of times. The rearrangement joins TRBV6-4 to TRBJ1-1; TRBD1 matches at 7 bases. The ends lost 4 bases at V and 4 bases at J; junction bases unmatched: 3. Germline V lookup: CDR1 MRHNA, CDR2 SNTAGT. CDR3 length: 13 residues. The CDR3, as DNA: TGTGCCAGCAGTGCAACAGGGGCCACTGAAGCTTTCTTT. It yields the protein CASSATGATEAFF.

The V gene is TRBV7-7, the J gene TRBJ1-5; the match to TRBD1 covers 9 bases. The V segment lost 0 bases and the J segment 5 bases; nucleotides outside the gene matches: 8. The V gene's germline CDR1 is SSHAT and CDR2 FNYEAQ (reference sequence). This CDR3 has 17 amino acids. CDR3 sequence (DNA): TGTGCCAGCAGCTTAGCTCTCCGGGACAGGGACGATCAGCCCCAGCATTTT. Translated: CASSLALRDRDDQPQHF. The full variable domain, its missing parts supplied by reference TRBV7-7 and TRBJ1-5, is GAGVSQSPRYKVTKRGQDVTLRCDPISSHATLYWYQQALGQGPEFLTYFNYEAQPDKSGLPSDRFSAERPEGSISTLTIQRTEQRDSAMYRCASSLALRDRDDQPQHFGDGTRLSIL.

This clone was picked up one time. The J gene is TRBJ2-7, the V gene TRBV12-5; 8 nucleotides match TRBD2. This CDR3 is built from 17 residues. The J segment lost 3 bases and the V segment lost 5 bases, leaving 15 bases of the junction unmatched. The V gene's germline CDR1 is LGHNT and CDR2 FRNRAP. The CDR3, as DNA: TGTGCTAGTGGTCCGGGACTAGTACCTACGGGGGTCTACGAGCAGTACTTC. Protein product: CASGPGLVPTGVYEQYF. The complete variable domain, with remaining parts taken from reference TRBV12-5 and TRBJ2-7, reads DARVTQTPRHKVTEMGQEVTMRCQPILGHNTVFWYRQTMMQGLELLAYFRNRAPLDDSGMPKDRFSAEMPDATLATLKIQPSEPRDSAVYFCASGPGLVPTGVYEQYFGPGTRLTVT.

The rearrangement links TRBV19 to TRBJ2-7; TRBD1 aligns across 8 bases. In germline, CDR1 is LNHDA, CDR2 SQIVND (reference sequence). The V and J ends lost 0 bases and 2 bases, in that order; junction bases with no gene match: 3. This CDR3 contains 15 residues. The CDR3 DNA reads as TGTGCCAGTAGTATAGAGGCCAGGGGGCCCTACGAGCAGTACTTC. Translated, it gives CASSIEARGPYEQYF.

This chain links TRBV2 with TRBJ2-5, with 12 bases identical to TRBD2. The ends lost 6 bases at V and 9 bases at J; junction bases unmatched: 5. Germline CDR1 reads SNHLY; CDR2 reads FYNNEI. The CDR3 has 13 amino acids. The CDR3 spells CASSELAGGPQYF. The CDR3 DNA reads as TGTGCCAGCAGCGAACTAGCGGGGGGCCCCCAGTACTTC.

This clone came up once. The chain's CDR3 is CASSWDRGLGGYTF. For the CDR3, the DNA is TGTGCCAGCAGTTGGGACAGGGGGCTCGGTGGCTACACCTTC. V gene TRBV7-9 combines with J gene TRBJ1-2, with 12 bases lining up with TRBD1. V trimming: 6 bases; J trimming: 7 bases; junction bases outside the gene matches: 6. Germline-derived CDR1 and CDR2 are SEHNR and FQNEAQ (reference sequence). The CDR3 is made up of 14 amino acids.

The CDR3 DNA is TGCGCCAGCAGCCAAGATGAACCGGTGAACACTGAAGCTTTCTTT. Amino acid sequence: CASSQDEPVNTEAFF. The chain is built from TRBV4-1 and TRBJ1-1; no firm D call. In germline, CDR1 is MGHRA, CDR2 YSYEKL. V was shortened by 0 bases and J by 0 bases, with 8 bases between the two germline ends. This CDR3 is 15 amino acids long.

CDR3 region: CASSLTGVEQFF. Written as DNA, the CDR3 is TGTGCCAGCAGCTTGACAGGGGTAGAGCAGTTCTTC. V gene TRBV5-4 combines with J gene TRBJ2-1; 7 bases match TRBD1. This CDR3 spans 12 amino acids. After removal of 1 base from V and 10 bases from J, the junction contained 2 bases not matched to a gene. The germline CDR1 and CDR2 sequences are SGHNT and YYREEE (reference sequence). The full variable domain, with the rest looked up from reference TRBV5-4 and TRBJ2-1, is ETGVTQSPTHLIKTRGQQVTLRCSSQSGHNTVSWYQQALGQGPQFIFQYYREEENGRGNFPPRFSGLQFPNYSSELNVNALELDDSALYLCASSLTGVEQFFGPGTRLTVL.

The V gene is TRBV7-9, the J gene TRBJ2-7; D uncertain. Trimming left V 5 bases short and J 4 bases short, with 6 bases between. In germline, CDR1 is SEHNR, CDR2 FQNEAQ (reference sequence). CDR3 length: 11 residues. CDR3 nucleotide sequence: TGTGCCAGCAGCACCTCTTACGAGCAGTACTTC. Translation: CASSTSYEQYF.

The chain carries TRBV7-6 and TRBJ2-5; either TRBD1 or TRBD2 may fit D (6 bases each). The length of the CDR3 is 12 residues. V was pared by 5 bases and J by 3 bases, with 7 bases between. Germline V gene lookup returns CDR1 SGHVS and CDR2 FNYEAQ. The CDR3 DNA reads TGTGCCAGCAGCAGGGGGGAAGAGACCCAGTACTTC. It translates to CASSRGEETQYF.

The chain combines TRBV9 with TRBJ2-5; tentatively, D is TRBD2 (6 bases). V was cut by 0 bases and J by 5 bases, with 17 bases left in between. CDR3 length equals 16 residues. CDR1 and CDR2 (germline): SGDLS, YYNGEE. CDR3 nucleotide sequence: TGTGCCAGCAGCGTAGACCCTACGGCAGGGAGGGAGACCCAGTACTTC. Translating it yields CASSVDPTAGRETQYF.

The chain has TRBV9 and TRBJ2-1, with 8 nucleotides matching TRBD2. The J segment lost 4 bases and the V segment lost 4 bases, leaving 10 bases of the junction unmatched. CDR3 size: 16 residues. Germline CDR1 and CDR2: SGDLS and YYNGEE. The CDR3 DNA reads TGTGCCAGCAGCCTAAACCCACGGGGGGGGTACAATGAGCAGTTCTTC. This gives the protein CASSLNPRGGYNEQFF.

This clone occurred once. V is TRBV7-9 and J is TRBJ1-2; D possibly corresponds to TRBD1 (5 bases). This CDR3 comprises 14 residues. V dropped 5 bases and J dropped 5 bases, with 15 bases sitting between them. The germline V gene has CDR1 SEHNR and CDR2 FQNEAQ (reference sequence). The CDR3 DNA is TGTGCCAGCAGCCCCGACGGGACGGGGTATGGCTACACCTTC. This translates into CASSPDGTGYGYTF.

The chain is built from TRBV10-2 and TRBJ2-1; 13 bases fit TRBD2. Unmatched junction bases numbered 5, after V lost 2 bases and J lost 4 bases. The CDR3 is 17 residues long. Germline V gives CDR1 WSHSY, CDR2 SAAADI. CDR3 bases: TGCGCCAGCAGTGAGACCGGGACTAGCGGGACATACAATGAGCAGTTCTTC. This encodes CASSETGTSGTYNEQFF.

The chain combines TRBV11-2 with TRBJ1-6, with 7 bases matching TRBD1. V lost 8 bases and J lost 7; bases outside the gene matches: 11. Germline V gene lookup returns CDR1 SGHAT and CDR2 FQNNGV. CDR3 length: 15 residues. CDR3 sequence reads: CASCPGTVTNSPLHF. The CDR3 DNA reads TGTGCCAGCTGTCCCGGGACAGTCACGAATTCACCCCTCCACTTT.

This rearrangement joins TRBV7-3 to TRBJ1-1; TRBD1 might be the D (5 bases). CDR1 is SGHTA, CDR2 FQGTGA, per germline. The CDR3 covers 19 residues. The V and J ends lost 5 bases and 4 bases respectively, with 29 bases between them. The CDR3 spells CASSTTPWRAGDEGTEAFF. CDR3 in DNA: TGTGCCAGCAGCACCACCCCGTGGCGGGCGGGGGATGAAGGCACTGAAGCTTTCTTT.

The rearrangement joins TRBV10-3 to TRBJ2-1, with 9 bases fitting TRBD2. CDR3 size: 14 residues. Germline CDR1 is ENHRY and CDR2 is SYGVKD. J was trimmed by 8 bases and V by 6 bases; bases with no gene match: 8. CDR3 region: CAIRGSGGPHEQFF. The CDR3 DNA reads TGTGCCATCAGGGGGAGCGGGGGGCCTCATGAGCAGTTCTTC.

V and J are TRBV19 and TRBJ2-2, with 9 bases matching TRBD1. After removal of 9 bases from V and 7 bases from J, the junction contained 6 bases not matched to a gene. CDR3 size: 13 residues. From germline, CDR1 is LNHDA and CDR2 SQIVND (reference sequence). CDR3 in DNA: TGTGCCAGCCGGGACAGGGCTCGCGGGGAGCTGTTTTTT. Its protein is CASRDRARGELFF.

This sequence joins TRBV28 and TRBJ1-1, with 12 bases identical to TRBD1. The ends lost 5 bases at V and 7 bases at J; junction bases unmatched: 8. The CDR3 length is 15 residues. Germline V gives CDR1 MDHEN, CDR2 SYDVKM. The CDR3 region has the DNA TGTGCCAGCAGTCGCTCCGGGACAGGGGGCTTTGAAGCTTTCTTT. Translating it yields CASSRSGTGGFEAFF.

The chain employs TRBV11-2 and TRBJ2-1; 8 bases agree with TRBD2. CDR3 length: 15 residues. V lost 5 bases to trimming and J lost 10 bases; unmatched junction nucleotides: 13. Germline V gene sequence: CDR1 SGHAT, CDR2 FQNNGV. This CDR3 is CASSTPSGRNLEQFF. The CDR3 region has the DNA TGTGCCAGCAGCACCCCTAGCGGGCGGAACTTAGAGCAGTTCTTC.

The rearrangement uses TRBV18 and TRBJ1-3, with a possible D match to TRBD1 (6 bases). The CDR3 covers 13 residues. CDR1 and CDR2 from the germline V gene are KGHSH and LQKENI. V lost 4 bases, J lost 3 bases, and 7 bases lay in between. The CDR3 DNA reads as TGTGCCAGCTCACGGGACATTGGAAACACCATATATTTT. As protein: CASSRDIGNTIYF.